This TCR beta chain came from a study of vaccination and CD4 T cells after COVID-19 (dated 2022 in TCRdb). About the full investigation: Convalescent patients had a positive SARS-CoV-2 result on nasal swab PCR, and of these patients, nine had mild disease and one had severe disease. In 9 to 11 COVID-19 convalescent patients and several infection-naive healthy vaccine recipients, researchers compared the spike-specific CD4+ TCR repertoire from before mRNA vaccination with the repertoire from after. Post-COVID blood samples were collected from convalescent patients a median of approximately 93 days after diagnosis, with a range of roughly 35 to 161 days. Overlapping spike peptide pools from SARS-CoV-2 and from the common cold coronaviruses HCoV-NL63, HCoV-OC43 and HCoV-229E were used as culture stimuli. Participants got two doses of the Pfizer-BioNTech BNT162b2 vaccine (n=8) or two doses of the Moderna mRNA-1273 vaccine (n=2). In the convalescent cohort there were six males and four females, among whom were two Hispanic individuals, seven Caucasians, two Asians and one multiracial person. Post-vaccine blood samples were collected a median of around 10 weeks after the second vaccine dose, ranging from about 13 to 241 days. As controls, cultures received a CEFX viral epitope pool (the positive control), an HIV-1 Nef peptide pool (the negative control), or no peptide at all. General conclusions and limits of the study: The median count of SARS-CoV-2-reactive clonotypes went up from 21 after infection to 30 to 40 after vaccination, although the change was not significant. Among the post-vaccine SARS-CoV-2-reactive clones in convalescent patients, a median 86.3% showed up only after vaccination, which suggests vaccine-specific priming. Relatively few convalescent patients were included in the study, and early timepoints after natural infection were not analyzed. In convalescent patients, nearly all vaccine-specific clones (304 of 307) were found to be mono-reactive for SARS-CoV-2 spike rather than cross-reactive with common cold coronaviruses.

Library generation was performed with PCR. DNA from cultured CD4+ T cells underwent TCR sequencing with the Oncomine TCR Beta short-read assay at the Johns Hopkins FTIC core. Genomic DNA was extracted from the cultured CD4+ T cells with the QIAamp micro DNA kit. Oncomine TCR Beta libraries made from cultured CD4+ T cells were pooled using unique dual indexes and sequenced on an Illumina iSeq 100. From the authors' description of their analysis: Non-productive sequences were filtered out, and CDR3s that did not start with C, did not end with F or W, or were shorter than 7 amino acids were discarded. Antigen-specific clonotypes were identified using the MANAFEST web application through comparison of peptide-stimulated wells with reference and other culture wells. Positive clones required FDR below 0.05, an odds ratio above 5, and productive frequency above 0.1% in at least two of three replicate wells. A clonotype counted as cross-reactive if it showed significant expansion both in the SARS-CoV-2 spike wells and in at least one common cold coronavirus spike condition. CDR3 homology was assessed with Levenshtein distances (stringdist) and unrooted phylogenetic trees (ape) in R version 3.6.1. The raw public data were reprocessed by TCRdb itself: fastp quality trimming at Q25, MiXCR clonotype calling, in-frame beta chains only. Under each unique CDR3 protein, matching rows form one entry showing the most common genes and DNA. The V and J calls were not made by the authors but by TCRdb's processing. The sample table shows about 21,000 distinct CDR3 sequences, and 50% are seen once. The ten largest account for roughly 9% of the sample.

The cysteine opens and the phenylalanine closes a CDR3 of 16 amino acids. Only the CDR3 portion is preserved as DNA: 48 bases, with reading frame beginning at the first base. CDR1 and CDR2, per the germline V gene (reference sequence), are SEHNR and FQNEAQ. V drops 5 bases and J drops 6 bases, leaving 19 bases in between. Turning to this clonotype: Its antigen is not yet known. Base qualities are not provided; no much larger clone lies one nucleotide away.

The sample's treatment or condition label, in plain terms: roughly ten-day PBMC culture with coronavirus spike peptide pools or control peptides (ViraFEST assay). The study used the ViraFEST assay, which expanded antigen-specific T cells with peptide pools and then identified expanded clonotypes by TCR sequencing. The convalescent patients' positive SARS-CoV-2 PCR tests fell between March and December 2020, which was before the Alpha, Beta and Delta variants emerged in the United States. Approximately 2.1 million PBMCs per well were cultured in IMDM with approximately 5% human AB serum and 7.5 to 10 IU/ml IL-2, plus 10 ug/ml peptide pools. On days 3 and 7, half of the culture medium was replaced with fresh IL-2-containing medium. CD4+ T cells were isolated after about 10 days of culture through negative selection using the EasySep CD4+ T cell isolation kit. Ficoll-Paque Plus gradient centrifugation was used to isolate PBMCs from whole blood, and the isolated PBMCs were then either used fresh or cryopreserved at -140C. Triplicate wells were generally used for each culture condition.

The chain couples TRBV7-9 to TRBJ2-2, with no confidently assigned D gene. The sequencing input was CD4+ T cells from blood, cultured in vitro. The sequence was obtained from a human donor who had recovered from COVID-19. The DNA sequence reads TGTGCCAGCAGCCCCCTTAGGCTGGCAATCTCCGGGGAGCTGTTTTTT. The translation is CASSPLRLAISGELFF.